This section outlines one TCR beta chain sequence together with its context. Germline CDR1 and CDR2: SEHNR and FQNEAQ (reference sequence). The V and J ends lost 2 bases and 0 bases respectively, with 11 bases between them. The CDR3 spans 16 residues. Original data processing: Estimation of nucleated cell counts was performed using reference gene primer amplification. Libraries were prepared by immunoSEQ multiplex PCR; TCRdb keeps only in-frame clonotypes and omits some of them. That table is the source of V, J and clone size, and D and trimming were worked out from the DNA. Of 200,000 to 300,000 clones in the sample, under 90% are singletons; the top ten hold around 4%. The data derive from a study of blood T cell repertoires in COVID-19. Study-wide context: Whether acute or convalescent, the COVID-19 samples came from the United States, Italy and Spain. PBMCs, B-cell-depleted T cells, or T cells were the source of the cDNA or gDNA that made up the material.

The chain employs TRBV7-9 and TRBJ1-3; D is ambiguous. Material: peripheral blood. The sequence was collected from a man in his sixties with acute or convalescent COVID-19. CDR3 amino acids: CASSLSQVLSGNTIYF. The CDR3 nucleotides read TGTGCCAGCAGCTTAAGTCAGGTTCTCTCTGGAAACACCATATATTTT.